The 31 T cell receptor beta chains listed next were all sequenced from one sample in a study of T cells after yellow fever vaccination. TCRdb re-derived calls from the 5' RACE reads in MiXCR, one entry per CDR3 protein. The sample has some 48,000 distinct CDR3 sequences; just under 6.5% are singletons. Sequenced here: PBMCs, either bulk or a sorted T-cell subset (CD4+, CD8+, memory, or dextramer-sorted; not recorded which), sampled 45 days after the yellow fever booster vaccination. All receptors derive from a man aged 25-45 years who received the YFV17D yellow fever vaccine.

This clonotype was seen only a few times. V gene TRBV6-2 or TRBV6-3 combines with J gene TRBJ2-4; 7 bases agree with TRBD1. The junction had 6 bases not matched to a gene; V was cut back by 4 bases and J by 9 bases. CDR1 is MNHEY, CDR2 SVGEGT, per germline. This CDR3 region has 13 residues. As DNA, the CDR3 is TGTGCCAGCAGTTCAACGACAGGGACCATTCAGTACTTC. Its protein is CASSSTTGTIQYF.

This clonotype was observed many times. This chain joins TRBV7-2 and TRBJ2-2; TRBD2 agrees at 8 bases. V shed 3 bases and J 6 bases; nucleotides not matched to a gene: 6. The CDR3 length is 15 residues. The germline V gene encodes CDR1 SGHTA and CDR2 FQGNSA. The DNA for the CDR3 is TGTGCCAGCAGCTTGCGGGGGGCAATCTCCGGGGAGCTGTTTTTT. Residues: CASSLRGAISGELFF.

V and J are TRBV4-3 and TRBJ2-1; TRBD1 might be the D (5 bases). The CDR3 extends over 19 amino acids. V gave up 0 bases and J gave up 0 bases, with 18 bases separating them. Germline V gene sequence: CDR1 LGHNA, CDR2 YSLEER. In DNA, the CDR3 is TGCGCCAGCAGCCAAGATCACGGCGGCTGGACAAGCTCCTACAATGAGCAGTTCTTC. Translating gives CASSQDHGGWTSSYNEQFF.

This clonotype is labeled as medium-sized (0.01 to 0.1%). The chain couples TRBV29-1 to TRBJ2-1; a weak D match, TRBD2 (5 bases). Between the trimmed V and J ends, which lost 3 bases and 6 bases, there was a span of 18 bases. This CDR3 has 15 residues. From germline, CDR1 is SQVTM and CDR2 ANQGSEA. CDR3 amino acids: CSVDEGGLTVNEQFF. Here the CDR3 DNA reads TGCAGCGTTGATGAGGGTGGATTAACAGTCAATGAGCAGTTCTTC.

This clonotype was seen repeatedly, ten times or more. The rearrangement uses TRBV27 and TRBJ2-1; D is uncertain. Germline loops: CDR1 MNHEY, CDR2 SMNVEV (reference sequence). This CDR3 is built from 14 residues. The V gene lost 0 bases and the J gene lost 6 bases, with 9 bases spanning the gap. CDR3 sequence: CASSLSIGTNEQFF. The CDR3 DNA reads TGTGCCAGCAGTTTATCGATTGGCACCAATGAGCAGTTCTTC.

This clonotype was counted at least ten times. DNA for the CDR3: TGTGCCAGCAGAGTAAGACAGGAATCCTACGAGCAGTACTTC. This translates into CASRVRQESYEQYF. This sequence joins TRBV6-1 and TRBJ2-7; D is possibly TRBD1 (6 bases). V was pared by 6 bases and J by 1 base, with 13 bases between. Germline V gene sequence: CDR1 MNHNS, CDR2 SASEGT. This CDR3 is 14 amino acids long.

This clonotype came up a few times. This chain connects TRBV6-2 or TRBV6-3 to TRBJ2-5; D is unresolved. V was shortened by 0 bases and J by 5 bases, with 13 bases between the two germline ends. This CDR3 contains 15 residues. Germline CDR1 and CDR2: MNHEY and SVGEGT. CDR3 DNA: TGTGCCAGCAGTTACTCGTGGCAGCCTTTCGAGACCCAGTACTTC. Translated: CASSYSWQPFETQYF.

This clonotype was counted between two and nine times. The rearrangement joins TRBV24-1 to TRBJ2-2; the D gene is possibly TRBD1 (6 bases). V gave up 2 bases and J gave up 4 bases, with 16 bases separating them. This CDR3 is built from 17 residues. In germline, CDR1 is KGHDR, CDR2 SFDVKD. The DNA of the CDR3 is TGTGCCACCAGTGATTCCAGGGGAATAGCGAGCACCGGGGAGCTGTTTTTT. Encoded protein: CATSDSRGIASTGELFF.

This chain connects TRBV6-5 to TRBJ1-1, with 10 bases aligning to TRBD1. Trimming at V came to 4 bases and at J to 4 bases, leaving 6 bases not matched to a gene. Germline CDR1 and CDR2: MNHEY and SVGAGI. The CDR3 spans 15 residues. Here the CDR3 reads CASSSDRGRATEAFF. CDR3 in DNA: TGTGCCAGCAGTTCCGACAGGGGGCGTGCCACTGAAGCTTTCTTT.

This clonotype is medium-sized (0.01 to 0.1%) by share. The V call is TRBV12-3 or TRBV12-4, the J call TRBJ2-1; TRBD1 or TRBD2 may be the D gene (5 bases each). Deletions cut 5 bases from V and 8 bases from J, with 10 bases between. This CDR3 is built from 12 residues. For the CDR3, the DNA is TGTGCCAGCAGTCCCCTGGGGGATGAGCAGTTCTTC. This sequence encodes CASSPLGDEQFF.

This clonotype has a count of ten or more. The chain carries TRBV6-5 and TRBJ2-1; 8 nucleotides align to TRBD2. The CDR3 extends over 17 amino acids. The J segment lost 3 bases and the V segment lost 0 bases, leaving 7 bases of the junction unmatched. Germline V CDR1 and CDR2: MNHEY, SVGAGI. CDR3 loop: CASSYSGLAGIYNEQFF. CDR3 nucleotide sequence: TGTGCCAGCAGTTACTCAGGGTTAGCGGGAATCTACAATGAGCAGTTCTTC.

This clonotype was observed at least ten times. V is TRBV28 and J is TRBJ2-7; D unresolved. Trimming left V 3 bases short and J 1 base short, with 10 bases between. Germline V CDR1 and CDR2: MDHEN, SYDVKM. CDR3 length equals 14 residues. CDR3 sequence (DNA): TGTGCCAGCAGTTTCGAAACTGAATCCTACGAGCAGTACTTC. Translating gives CASSFETESYEQYF.

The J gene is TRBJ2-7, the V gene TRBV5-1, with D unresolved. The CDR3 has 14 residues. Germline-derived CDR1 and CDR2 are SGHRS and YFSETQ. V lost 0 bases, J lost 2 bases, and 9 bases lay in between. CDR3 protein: CASSLGLRTYEQYF. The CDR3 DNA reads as TGCGCCAGCAGCTTGGGCCTCAGAACCTACGAGCAGTACTTC.

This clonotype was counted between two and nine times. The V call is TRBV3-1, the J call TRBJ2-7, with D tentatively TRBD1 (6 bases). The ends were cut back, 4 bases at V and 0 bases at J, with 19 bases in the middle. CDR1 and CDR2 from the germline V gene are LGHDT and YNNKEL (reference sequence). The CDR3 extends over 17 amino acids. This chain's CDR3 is CASSLLTRTGYSYEQYF. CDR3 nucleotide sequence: TGTGCCAGCAGCCTCCTAACCAGAACAGGGTACTCCTACGAGCAGTACTTC.

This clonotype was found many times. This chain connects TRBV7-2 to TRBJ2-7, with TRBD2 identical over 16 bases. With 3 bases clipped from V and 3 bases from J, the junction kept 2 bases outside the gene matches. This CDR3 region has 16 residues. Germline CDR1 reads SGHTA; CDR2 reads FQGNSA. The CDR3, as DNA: TGTGCCAGCAGCTTGGGACTAGCGGGAGGGCTCTACGAGCAGTACTTC. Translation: CASSLGLAGGLYEQYF.

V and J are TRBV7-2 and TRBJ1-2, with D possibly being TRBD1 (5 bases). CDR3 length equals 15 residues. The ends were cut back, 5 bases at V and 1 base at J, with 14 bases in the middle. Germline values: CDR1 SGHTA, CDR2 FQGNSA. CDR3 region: CASSRGGSLNYGYTF. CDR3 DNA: TGTGCCAGCAGCCGGGGCGGCTCCCTTAACTATGGCTACACCTTC.

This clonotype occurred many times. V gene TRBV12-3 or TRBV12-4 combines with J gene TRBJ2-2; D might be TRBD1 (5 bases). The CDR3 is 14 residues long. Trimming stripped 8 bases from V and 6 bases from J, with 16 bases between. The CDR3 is CASRPAGWAGELFF. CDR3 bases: TGTGCCAGCCGGCCGGCAGGGTGGGCCGGGGAGCTGTTTTTT.

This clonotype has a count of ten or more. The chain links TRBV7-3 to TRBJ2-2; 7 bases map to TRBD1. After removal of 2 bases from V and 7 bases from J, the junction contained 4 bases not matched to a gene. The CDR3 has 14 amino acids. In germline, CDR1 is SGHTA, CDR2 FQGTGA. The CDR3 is CASSLGRDSGELFF. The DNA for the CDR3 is TGTGCCAGCAGCTTAGGCCGGGACAGCGGGGAGCTGTTTTTT.

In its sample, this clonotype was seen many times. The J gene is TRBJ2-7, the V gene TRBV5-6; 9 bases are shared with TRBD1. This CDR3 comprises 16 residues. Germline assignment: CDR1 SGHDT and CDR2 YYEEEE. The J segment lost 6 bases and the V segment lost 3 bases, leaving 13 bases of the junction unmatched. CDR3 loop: CASSSNSGTGLGEQYF. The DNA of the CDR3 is TGTGCCAGCAGCTCAAACTCCGGGACAGGGCTGGGCGAGCAGTACTTC.

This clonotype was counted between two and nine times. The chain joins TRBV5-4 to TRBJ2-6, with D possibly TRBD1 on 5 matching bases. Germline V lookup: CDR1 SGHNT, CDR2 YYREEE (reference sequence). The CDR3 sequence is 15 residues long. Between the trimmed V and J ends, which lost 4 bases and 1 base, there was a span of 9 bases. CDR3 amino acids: CASSPAGSGANVLTF. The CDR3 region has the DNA TGTGCCAGCAGCCCAGCAGGGTCTGGGGCCAACGTCCTGACTTTC.

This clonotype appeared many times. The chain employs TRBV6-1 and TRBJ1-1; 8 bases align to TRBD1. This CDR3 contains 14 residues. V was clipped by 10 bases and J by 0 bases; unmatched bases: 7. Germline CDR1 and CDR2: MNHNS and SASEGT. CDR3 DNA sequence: TGTGCCACCAGCCAGGGGGCCTTGAACACTGAAGCTTTCTTT. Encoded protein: CATSQGALNTEAFF.

In DNA form, the CDR3 reads TGTGCCAGCATCCAGGGGGCGCGAGGCACCGGGGAGCTGTTTTTT. This codes for CASIQGARGTGELFF. V gene TRBV5-4 combines with J gene TRBJ2-2; TRBD1 matches at 8 bases. Germline CDR1 is SGHNT and CDR2 is YYREEE (reference sequence). Trimming cost V 6 bases and J 4 bases; bases outside gene matches: 8. The CDR3 extends over 15 amino acids. The whole variable domain, remainder taken from reference TRBV5-4 and TRBJ2-2, is ETGVTQSPTHLIKTRGQQVTLRCSSQSGHNTVSWYQQALGQGPQFIFQYYREEENGRGNFPPRFSGLQFPNYSSELNVNALELDDSALYLCASIQGARGTGELFFGEGSRLTVL.

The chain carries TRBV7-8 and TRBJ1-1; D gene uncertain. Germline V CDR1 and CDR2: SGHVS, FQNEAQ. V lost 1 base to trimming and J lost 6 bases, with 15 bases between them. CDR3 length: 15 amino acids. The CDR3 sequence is CASSLGSGRKSEAFF. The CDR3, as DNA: TGTGCCAGCAGCTTAGGATCGGGTCGGAAGTCTGAAGCTTTCTTT.

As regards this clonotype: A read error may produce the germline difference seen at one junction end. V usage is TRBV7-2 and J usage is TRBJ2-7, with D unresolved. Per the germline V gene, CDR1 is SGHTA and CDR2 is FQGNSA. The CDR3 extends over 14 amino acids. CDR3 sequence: CASSLDVNTYQQYF. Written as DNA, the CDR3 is TGTGCCAGCAGCTTAGATGTCAATACCTACCAGCAGTACTTC.

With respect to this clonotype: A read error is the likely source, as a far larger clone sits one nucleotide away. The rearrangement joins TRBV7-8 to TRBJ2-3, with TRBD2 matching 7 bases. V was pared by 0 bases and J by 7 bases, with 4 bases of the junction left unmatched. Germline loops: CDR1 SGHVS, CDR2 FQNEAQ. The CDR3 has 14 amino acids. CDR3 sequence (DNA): TGTGCCAGCAGCTTAGCGGGAGGGCCAAATACGCAGTATTTT. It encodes CASSLAGGPNTQYF.

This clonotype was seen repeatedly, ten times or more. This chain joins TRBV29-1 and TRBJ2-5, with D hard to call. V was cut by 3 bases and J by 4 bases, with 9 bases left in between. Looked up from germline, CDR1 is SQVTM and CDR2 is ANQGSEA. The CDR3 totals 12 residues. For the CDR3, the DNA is TGCAGCGTTGAGGAAGGTTCAGAGACCCAGTACTTC. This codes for CSVEEGSETQYF.

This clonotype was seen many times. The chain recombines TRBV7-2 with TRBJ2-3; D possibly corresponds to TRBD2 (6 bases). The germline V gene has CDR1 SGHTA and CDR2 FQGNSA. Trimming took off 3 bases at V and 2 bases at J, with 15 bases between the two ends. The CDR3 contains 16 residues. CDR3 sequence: CASSFRLGQPTDTQYF. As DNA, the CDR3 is TGTGCCAGCAGCTTTCGACTAGGGCAGCCCACAGATACGCAGTATTTT.

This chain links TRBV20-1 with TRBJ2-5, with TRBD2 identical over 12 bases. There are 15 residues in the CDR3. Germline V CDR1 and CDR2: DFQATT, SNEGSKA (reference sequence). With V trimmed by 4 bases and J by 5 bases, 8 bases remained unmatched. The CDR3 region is CSATSASGRDETQYF. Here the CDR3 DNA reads TGCAGTGCTACCTCGGCTAGCGGGAGGGACGAGACCCAGTACTTC.

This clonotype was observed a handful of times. For the CDR3, the DNA is TGCGCCAGCAGCCTAGGACTAGCGGGAGTATACGAGCAGTACTTC. Its translation is CASSLGLAGVYEQYF. J is TRBJ2-7 and V is TRBV5-1, with 13 bases matching TRBD2. Germline V lookup: CDR1 SGHRS, CDR2 YFSETQ. V lost 4 bases to trimming and J lost 4 bases; unmatched junction nucleotides: 5. This CDR3 is built from 15 residues.

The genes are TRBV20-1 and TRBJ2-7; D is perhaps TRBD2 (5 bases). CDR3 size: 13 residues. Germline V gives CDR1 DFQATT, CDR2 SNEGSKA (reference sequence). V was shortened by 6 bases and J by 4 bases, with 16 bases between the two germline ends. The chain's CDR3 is CSAPPRSGYEQYF. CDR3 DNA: TGCAGTGCCCCGCCTAGATCGGGGTACGAGCAGTACTTC.

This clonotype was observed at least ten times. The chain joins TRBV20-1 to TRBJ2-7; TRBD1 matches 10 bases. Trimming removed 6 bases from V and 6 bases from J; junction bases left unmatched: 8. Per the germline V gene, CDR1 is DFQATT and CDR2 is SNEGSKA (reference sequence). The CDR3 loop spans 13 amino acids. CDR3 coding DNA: TGCAGTGCCGCGGACAGGGGGGGGACCGAGCAGTACTTC. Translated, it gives CSAADRGGTEQYF.